Listed below are T cell receptor beta chains from one sample, sequenced in a study of Ad26.COV2.S vaccination and SARS-CoV-2 variants. Repertoires were generated with immunoSEQ multiplex PCR, while TCRdb's copy carries only in-frame clones and drops some. In the table there are about half a million clones, roughly nine tenths of which are singletons. This sample comprised peripheral blood, obtained in a trial of Ad26.COV2.S vaccine versus placebo. These receptor sequences come from a person between 18 and 65 years old who received the Ad26.COV2.S COVID-19 vaccine or a placebo. The CDR3 runs from the conserved cysteine through the conserved F or W. The D gene is left open where the match is weak. A clone size is listed for some rows: how often the clone was seen (once, few, many), or a class if it is expanded.

>TRBJ2-5|NA|TRBV7-9|NA
CASSYDGPETQYF
TGTGCCAGCAGCTACGACGGTCCGGAGACCCAGTACTTC
>TRBJ2-1|NA|TRBV10-3|TRBD2
CAIRSQTSLEQFF
TGTGCCATCAGATCTCAGACTAGCTTAGAGCAGTTCTTC
>TRBJ1-5|NA|TRBV30|NA
CAWSGSSGKPQHF
TGTGCCTGGAGCGGGTCATCCGGGAAGCCCCAGCATTTT
>TRBJ2-4|NA|TRBV15|TRBD1
CATSPRQGANIQYF
TGTGCCACCAGCCCCCGACAGGGGGCTAACATTCAGTACTTC
>TRBJ2-3|NA|TRBV4-3|NA
CASSQDHPGGTDTQYF
TGCGCCAGCAGCCAAGATCATCCAGGGGGCACAGATACGCAGTATTTT
>TRBJ2-4|NA|TRBV6-5|NA
CASSYSLLGSKNIQYF
TGTGCCAGCAGTTACTCGTTGCTGGGGTCCAAAAACATTCAGTACTTC
>TRBJ2-3|NA|TRBV4-1|TRBD2
CASSHLAGTTDTQYF
TGCGCCAGCAGCCATCTAGCGGGAACCACAGATACGCAGTATTTT
>TRBJ2-6|NA|TRBV19|TRBD1
CASSPGRQGPRGANVLTF
TGTGCCAGTAGTCCGGGGCGACAGGGCCCGCGGGGGGCCAACGTCCTGACTTTC
>TRBJ2-5|NA|TRBV2|NA
CASRYRNQETQYF
TGTGCCAGCAGGTATAGAAACCAAGAGACCCAGTACTTC
>TRBJ1-1|once|TRBV27|TRBD1
CASSLTLTGQRIARNTEAFF
TGTGCCAGCAGTTTAACCCTCACGGGACAGAGGATAGCCCGGAACACTGAAGCTTTCTTT
>TRBJ2-1|NA|TRBV25-1|NA
CASSELKNEQFF
TGTGCCAGCAGTGAACTAAAGAATGAGCAGTTCTTC
>TRBJ1-2|NA|TRBV7-9|NA
CASSFTRARDYGYTF
TGTGCCAGCAGCTTTACTAGGGCAAGGGACTATGGCTACACCTTC
>TRBJ2-5|once|TRBV30|NA
CAWSLTGGQQETQYF
TGTGCCTGGAGTCTTACGGGGGGACAGCAAGAGACCCAGTACTTC
>TRBJ2-2|NA|TRBV25-1|TRBD2
CASSVTSGTGELFF
TGTGCCAGCAGTGTTACTAGCGGTACCGGGGAGCTGTTTTTT
>TRBJ2-1|NA|TRBV5-1|NA
CASSLDPYNEQFF
TGCGCCAGCAGCTTGGATCCCTACAATGAGCAGTTCTTC
>TRBJ1-4|few|TRBV9|TRBD1
CASSRRGPAEKLFF
TGTGCCAGCAGCCGCAGGGGGCCTGCGGAAAAACTGTTTTTT
>TRBJ2-1|NA|TRBV9|NA
CASSDGGRVNEQFF
TGTGCCAGCAGCGACGGGGGGCGAGTCAATGAGCAGTTCTTC
>TRBJ2-3|NA|TRBV27|TRBD2
CASSFKRGRVTDTQYF
TGTGCCAGCAGCTTCAAGCGGGGTAGGGTCACAGATACGCAGTATTTT
>TRBJ1-5|NA|TRBV7-6|NA
CASSLGPIEGPQHF
TGTGCCAGCAGCTTGGGTCCGATCGAGGGACCCCAGCATTTT
>TRBJ1-6|many|TRBV5-1|NA
CASSNLPGGEDSPLHF
TGCGCCAGCAGCAATCTCCCGGGGGGGGAGGATTCACCCCTCCACTTT
>TRBJ1-2|NA|TRBV19|NA
CASCPSGMENYGYTF
TGTGCCAGTTGTCCATCCGGGATGGAGAACTATGGCTACACCTTC